The T cell receptor (beta chain) under discussion was sequenced for a study of blood T cell repertoires in COVID-19. Study-level information: Samples of COVID-19 (acute and convalescent) were obtained from the United States, Italy and Spain. The cDNA or gDNA used as material had been derived from T cells, B-cell-depleted T cells, or PBMCs.

There are 14 residues in the CDR3. CDR1 is MNHEY, CDR2 SVGAGI, per germline. V shed 2 bases and J 1 base; nucleotides not matched to a gene: 0. In the original workflow: Reference gene primer amplification yielded estimated nucleated cell counts. Here immunoSEQ multiplex PCR was the method, and the copy in TCRdb shows in-frame clones only, minus some. V and J calls and clone size follow that table, whereas D and trimming were derived from the DNA. Among 150,000 to 200,000 clones listed, 88% were seen once. J is TRBJ2-3 and V is TRBV6-5; TRBD1 matches 7 bases. The material sequenced was peripheral blood. This sequence originates from a man in his fifties or sixties who had recovered from COVID-19. CDR3 sequence: CASSYQGGTDTQYF. The CDR3 coding sequence is TGTGCCAGCAGTTACCAGGGGGGCACAGATACGCAGTATTTT.